This TCR beta chain was profiled in a study of T cell repertoires in cytomegalovirus infection (dated by TCRdb to the late 2010s). As for the study more broadly: Alongside well-studied HLA-B-restricted epitopes, the peptide stimulations were aimed at recently identified HLA-C-restricted CMV epitopes, whose presentation resists viral immunomodulation. Donor HLA type was relevant to the analysis, as public TCR beta signatures indicated carriage of CMV infection together with the matching HLA type. The investigation overall reported the following: In the ex vivo response, HLA-C-restricted CMV-specific TCR beta clonotypes were dominant, and in two of eight donors the single most frequent clonotype came from this HLA-C-restricted group. In both this cohort and an independent cohort of approximately 350 donors, the cumulative frequency of public TCR beta family members distinguished carriers of CMV infection plus the relevant HLA type.

Read against the paper, the sample's treatment or condition label means: in vitro stimulation with specific CMV peptide epitopes to enrich CMV-specific T cells. Sequenced using an Illumina HiSeq 1500. The raw public reads went through TCRdb reprocessing: fastp at Q25, MiXCR clone calling, in-frame beta chains kept. Each record represents a unique CDR3 protein, reported with the most common genes and DNA among its rows. In all, the sample holds some 560,000 distinct CDR3 sequences, and around two fifths of those were seen once. The ten largest make up about half of the sample. The CDR3 measures 15 amino acids from cysteine to phenylalanine. Of all the DNA, just the CDR3 is kept, 45 bases in frame from base 1. V lost 6 bases and J lost 3 bases; the stretch between them is 16 bases long. CDR1 and CDR2, looked up from the germline V gene, are SNHLY and FYNNEI. Note on this clonotype: The antigen it recognizes is unknown. Nothing much larger sits one base from this clone, and base qualities are not available.

Here the chain combines TRBV2 and TRBJ2-3, with the D call perhaps TRBD1 or TRBD2, each one matching 5 bases. This material consisted of cultured PBMCs, taken from culture after CMV antigen stimulation. This TCR was recovered from a human donor in good health (CMV status not recorded). Some clones in this sample may be carry-over from other donors' samples. The CDR3 protein is CASSGAQESTDTQYF. The DNA reads as follows: TGTGCCAGCAGCGGGGCGCAGGAATCAACAGATACGCAGTATTTT. Joined to the reference TRBV2 and TRBJ2-3 proteins, this CDR3 gives the full variable domain: EPEVTQTPSHQVTQMGQEVILRCVPISNHLYFYWYRQILGQKVEFLVSFYNNEISEKSEIFDDQFSVERPDGSNFTLKIRSTKLEDSAMYFCASSGAQESTDTQYFGPGTRLTVL.